The rows below give T cell receptor beta chains drawn from one sample of a study of blood T cell repertoires in COVID-19. Assay: immunoSEQ multiplex PCR; the TCRdb copy retains only in-frame clones and omits some. In the table there are 50,000 or so clones, roughly 80% of which are singletons. The sequenced sample consisted of peripheral blood. The receptors derive from a man aged 40-49 years with acute or convalescent COVID-19. CDR3s include the opening cysteine and the closing phenylalanine or tryptophan. D genes are given only for firm matches. Not all rows give a size; the values are once, few, many and, for expanded clones, a class.

j_gene	len	d_gene	abundance	v_gene	CDR3aa	CDR3nt
TRBJ2-2	12	NA	NA	TRBV10-1	CASSGGQGELFF	TGCGCCAGCAGTGGTGGACAGGGGGAGCTGTTTTTT
TRBJ2-7	14	NA	NA	TRBV7-3	CASSWRGFGYEQYF	TGTGCCAGCAGCTGGCGGGGTTTCGGCTACGAGCAGTACTTC
TRBJ1-2	11	NA	NA	TRBV30	CAWSVQGGYTF	TGTGCCTGGAGTGTACAGGGTGGCTACACCTTC
TRBJ2-1	15	TRBD2	once	TRBV5-1	CASSLGTTTSNEQFF	TGCGCCAGCAGCCTCGGGACTACCACTTCGAATGAGCAGTTCTTC
TRBJ1-1	14	TRBD1	NA	TRBV6-5	CASSTNRGNTEAFF	TGTGCCAGCAGTACTAACAGGGGGAACACTGAAGCTTTCTTT
TRBJ1-2	16	NA	once	TRBV19	CASSIGETASGSGYTF	TGTGCCAGTAGTATAGGGGAGACAGCCTCCGGGAGTGGCTACACCTTC
TRBJ1-2	13	TRBD1	NA	TRBV7-3	CASSRQGEGGYTF	TGTGCCAGCAGTAGACAGGGGGAAGGTGGCTACACCTTC
TRBJ2-2	19	NA	NA	TRBV27	CASSLLSLYAVENTGELFF	TGTGCCAGCAGTCTCCTTTCCCTCTACGCGGTAGAGAACACCGGGGAGCTGTTTTTT
TRBJ1-1	15	TRBD1	few	TRBV18	CASSPTGGIGTEAFF	TGTGCCAGCTCACCGACAGGGGGCATTGGCACTGAAGCTTTCTTT
TRBJ2-2	14	NA	NA	TRBV30	CAWSGFRDTGELFF	TGTGCCTGGAGTGGATTCCGGGACACCGGGGAGCTGTTTTTT
TRBJ1-1	16	TRBD1	NA	TRBV4-2	CASSQGTGFGNTEAFF	TGTGCCAGCAGCCAAGGGACAGGGTTCGGGAACACTGAAGCTTTCTTT
TRBJ1-2	13	TRBD1	few	TRBV5-4	CASSVDRVYGYTF	TGTGCCAGCAGCGTGGACAGGGTCTATGGCTACACCTTC
TRBJ2-2	15	NA	NA	TRBV9	CASSVVNKGAGELFF	TGTGCCAGCAGCGTAGTTAATAAGGGGGCCGGGGAGCTGTTTTTT
TRBJ2-2	17	NA	few	TRBV7-6	CASTPPRVAGSTGELFF	TGTGCCAGCACCCCCCCGAGGGTCGCGGGTAGCACCGGGGAGCTGTTTTTT
TRBJ2-1	15	NA	NA	TRBV11-1	CASSPPGESWDEQFF	TGTGCCAGCAGCCCCCCTGGGGAGTCATGGGATGAGCAGTTCTTC
TRBJ1-2	14	NA	few	TRBV3-1/TRBV3-2	CASSQEHRVVGYTF	TGTGCCAGCAGCCAAGAACACAGGGTGGTCGGCTACACCTTC
TRBJ2-6	18	TRBD1	NA	TRBV5-1	CASSLGGTGWRGANVLTF	TGCGCCAGCAGCTTGGGTGGGACAGGTTGGCGAGGGGCCAACGTCCTGACTTTC
TRBJ2-3	14	TRBD2	NA	TRBV5-4	CASSSKRDTDTQYF	TGTGCCAGCAGCTCAAAGCGGGACACAGATACGCAGTATTTT
TRBJ2-7	14	NA	NA	TRBV6-5	CASSSGSLTYEQYF	TGTGCCAGCAGTTCCGGGTCACTTACCTACGAGCAGTACTTC
TRBJ2-1	15	NA	NA	TRBV2	CASSGPGSIRNEQFF	TGTGCCAGCAGTGGACCCGGGAGCATCCGAAATGAGCAGTTCTTC
TRBJ1-5	15	NA	NA	TRBV5-1	CASSLESAAGQPQHF	TGCGCCAGCAGCTTGGAGAGTGCGGCAGGGCAGCCCCAGCATTTT
TRBJ1-2	16	TRBD1	NA	TRBV9	CASSPWGTGQNYGYTF	TGTGCCAGCAGCCCATGGGGGACAGGGCAAAACTATGGCTACACCTTC
TRBJ1-4	14	TRBD1	NA	TRBV27	CASAIQGAQEKLFF	TGTGCCAGCGCAATACAGGGGGCGCAAGAAAAACTGTTTTTT
TRBJ2-7	11	NA	NA	TRBV29-1	CSVADSYEQYF	TGCAGCGTTGCTGACAGTTACGAGCAGTACTTC
TRBJ1-1	14	NA	NA	TRBV7-9	CASSPLWAPGAAFF	TGTGCCAGCAGCCCCTTGTGGGCGCCCGGTGCGGCTTTCTTT
TRBJ2-7	13	NA	NA	TRBV5-4	CASSWEQGYEQYF	TGTGCCAGCAGCTGGGAACAGGGATATGAGCAGTACTTC
TRBJ1-2	15	TRBD1	few	TRBV5-1	CASSLEAGGGYGYTF	TGCGCCAGCAGCTTGGAGGCAGGGGGTGGCTATGGCTACACCTTC
TRBJ2-1	15	TRBD1	few	TRBV9	CASRQGTGGGNEQFF	TGTGCCAGCAGACAAGGGACAGGCGGAGGGAATGAGCAGTTCTTC
TRBJ2-7	14	TRBD2	NA	TRBV7-6	CASSPNGGGYEQYF	TGTGCCAGCAGCCCTAATGGGGGGGGCTACGAGCAGTACTTC
TRBJ2-1	16	TRBD2	NA	TRBV18	CASSSSGASSYNEQFF	TGTGCCAGCTCCAGTAGCGGGGCCAGCTCCTACAATGAGCAGTTCTTC
TRBJ1-3	15	TRBD1	few	TRBV3-1/TRBV3-2	CASSRQTGTGNTIYF	TGTGCCAGCAGCCGCCAGACAGGGACCGGAAACACCATATATTTT
TRBJ1-6	13	NA	NA	TRBV6-5	CASSYSHRSPLHF	TGTGCCAGCAGTTACTCACACCGATCACCCCTCCACTTT
TRBJ2-5	13	TRBD2	NA	TRBV10-3	CAIAGGARETQYF	TGTGCCATCGCGGGGGGGGCGCGAGAGACCCAGTACTTC
TRBJ2-7	15	NA	NA	TRBV7-2	CASSLASGEPYEQYF	TGTGCCAGCAGCTTAGCTTCGGGGGAACCCTACGAGCAGTACTTC
TRBJ1-6	13	NA	NA	TRBV7-6	CASRSQGYSPLHF	TGTGCCAGCAGATCCCAGGGGTATTCACCCCTCCACTTT
TRBJ1-3	14	NA	few	TRBV6-5	CASSSTWARNTIYF	TGTGCCAGCAGCAGTACTTGGGCTCGAAACACCATATATTTT
TRBJ1-5	13	NA	few	TRBV2	CASSDRDRQPQHF	TGTGCCAGCAGTGATCGTGATCGGCAGCCCCAGCATTTT
TRBJ2-7	13	TRBD1	NA	TRBV12-5	CASAGQGEREQYF	TGTGCTAGTGCCGGACAGGGCGAAAGGGAGCAGTACTTC
TRBJ1-2	14	TRBD1	NA	TRBV6-5	CASKGTGENYGYTF	TGTGCCAGCAAAGGGACAGGGGAGAACTATGGCTACACCTTC
TRBJ1-5	15	TRBD1	NA	TRBV5-1	CASSLVGDSGQPQHF	TGCGCCAGCAGCTTGGTTGGGGACAGCGGTCAGCCCCAGCATTTT
TRBJ2-7	14	TRBD1	NA	TRBV6-6	CASSHRDRISEQYF	TGTGCCAGCAGCCACCGGGACAGGATTTCCGAGCAGTACTTC
TRBJ2-1	15	TRBD1	NA	TRBV14	CASSRYLQGNNEQFF	TGTGCCAGCAGCCGATATTTACAGGGGAACAATGAGCAGTTCTTC
TRBJ2-6	13	NA	NA	TRBV12-2	CPQGFSGANVLTF	TGTCCTCAGGGGTTCTCTGGGGCCAACGTCCTGACTTTC
TRBJ1-6	16	TRBD1	NA	TRBV10-1	CASRPRTGLGSSPLHF	TGCGCCAGCAGACCAAGGACAGGGTTAGGGAGCTCACCCCTCCACTTT